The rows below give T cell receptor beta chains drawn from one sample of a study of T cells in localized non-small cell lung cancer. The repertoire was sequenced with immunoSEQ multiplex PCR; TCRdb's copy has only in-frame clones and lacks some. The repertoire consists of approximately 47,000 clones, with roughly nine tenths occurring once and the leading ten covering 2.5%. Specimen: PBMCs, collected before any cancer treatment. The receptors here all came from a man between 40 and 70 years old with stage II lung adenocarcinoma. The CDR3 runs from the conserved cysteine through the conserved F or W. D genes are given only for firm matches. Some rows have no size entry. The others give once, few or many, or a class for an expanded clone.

DNA: TGTGCCAGCAGCTTGGACCTTGCGTGGCAGTACTTC
CDR3: CASSLDLAWQYF
J: TRBJ2-7
D: .
V: TRBV5-4
size: .

DNA: TGCAGCGTTGAAGGGGGGCAGGGACAGTTGAACACTGAAGCTTTCTTT
CDR3: CSVEGGQGQLNTEAFF
J: TRBJ1-1
D: TRBD1
V: TRBV29-1
size: .

DNA: TGTGCCAGCAGCTCCTCCGGGACAGGGATTGGAGGGGCTTTCTTT
CDR3: CASSSSGTGIGGAFF
J: TRBJ1-1
D: TRBD1
V: TRBV5-5
size: few

DNA: TGTGCCAGCAGCTTCGGTGAGGGTGAAAAACTGTTTTTT
CDR3: CASSFGEGEKLFF
J: TRBJ1-4
D: .
V: TRBV7-3
size: .

DNA: TGTGCCAGCAGCTTGAGAGCGATTCCAGATACGCAGTATTTT
CDR3: CASSLRAIPDTQYF
J: TRBJ2-3
D: .
V: TRBV5-4
size: .

DNA: TGTGCCTGGAGTCTGGCGGGGGTTCTAGATACGCAGTATTTT
CDR3: CAWSLAGVLDTQYF
J: TRBJ2-3
D: TRBD2
V: TRBV30
size: .

DNA: TGTGCCAGCAGGACCCAGGGGAGGGTGGGCTACACCTTC
CDR3: CASRTQGRVGYTF
J: TRBJ1-2
D: .
V: TRBV28
size: .

DNA: TGTGCCACCAGCATAGAGCCCGGAGCTAACTATGGCTACACCTTC
CDR3: CATSIEPGANYGYTF
J: TRBJ1-2
D: .
V: TRBV15
size: .

DNA: TGTGCCAGCAGCTTGGGGTCAGGGCAGCCCCAGCATTTT
CDR3: CASSLGSGQPQHF
J: TRBJ1-5
D: .
V: TRBV7-8
size: .

DNA: TGTGCCTGGAGTCCAAATAGGGGCGAAAGGACTGGGGCCAACGTCCTGACTTTC
CDR3: CAWSPNRGERTGANVLTF
J: TRBJ2-6
D: .
V: TRBV30
size: .

DNA: TGTGCCAGCAGTTTGAGAGGAGTTAATGAAAAACTGTTTTTT
CDR3: CASSLRGVNEKLFF
J: TRBJ1-4
D: .
V: TRBV28
size: .

DNA: TGTGCCAGCAGCTTTGACGGAAAAGAGACCCAGTACTTC
CDR3: CASSFDGKETQYF
J: TRBJ2-5
D: .
V: TRBV5-4
size: .

DNA: TGTGCCAGCAGCCGAGGGGGAAGCAATCAGCCCCAGCATTTT
CDR3: CASSRGGSNQPQHF
J: TRBJ1-5
D: .
V: TRBV5-5
size: .

DNA: TGTGCCAGCATAGGACAGGGGAGAGTTGAAGCTTTCTTT
CDR3: CASIGQGRVEAFF
J: TRBJ1-1
D: TRBD1
V: TRBV6-5
size: few

DNA: TGTGCCAGTAGTATTTGGACGGCTACGAACACCGGGGAGCTGTTTTTT
CDR3: CASSIWTATNTGELFF
J: TRBJ2-2
D: .
V: TRBV19
size: .

DNA: TGTGCCAGCAGCTTAAACAGGGAAAATGAGCAGTTCTTC
CDR3: CASSLNRENEQFF
J: TRBJ2-1
D: .
V: TRBV7-8
size: .

DNA: TGTGCCAGCAGCTTAACGCTTAACCGGGTCCTTCAATCGGCTGATTACAATGAGCAGTTCTTC
CDR3: CASSLTLNRVLQSADYNEQFF
J: TRBJ2-1
D: .
V: TRBV7-3
size: .

DNA: TGTGCCAGCAGCTTAGGACGTAACCAAGAGACCCAGTACTTC
CDR3: CASSLGRNQETQYF
J: TRBJ2-5
D: .
V: TRBV9
size: few

DNA: TGCGCCAGCAGCTTACGGCAGGGGGCGGGGGACACTGAAGCTTTCTTT
CDR3: CASSLRQGAGDTEAFF
J: TRBJ1-1
D: TRBD1
V: TRBV5-1
size: .

DNA: TGTGCCAGCAGCACTCACAGGGGGCAGGGGACAGATACGCAGTATTTT
CDR3: CASSTHRGQGTDTQYF
J: TRBJ2-3
D: TRBD1
V: TRBV9
size: .

DNA: TGCGCCAGCAGCCAAGGAGGGGTAATTGGCAATCAGCCCCAGCATTTT
CDR3: CASSQGGVIGNQPQHF
J: TRBJ1-5
D: .
V: TRBV4-1
size: large

DNA: TGTGCCAGCAGTGATCCGTGGGGTAGCAATCAGCCCCAGCATTTT
CDR3: CASSDPWGSNQPQHF
J: TRBJ1-5
D: .
V: TRBV6-1
size: .

DNA: TGCGCCAGCAGCCCGGGACGTAGTGGCTACACCTTC
CDR3: CASSPGRSGYTF
J: TRBJ1-2
D: .
V: TRBV5-1
size: .

DNA: TGTGCTAGTGGTTTGGTACTGGGACAGCCGAATGGCTACACCTTC
CDR3: CASGLVLGQPNGYTF
J: TRBJ1-2
D: TRBD1
V: TRBV12-5
size: .

DNA: TGTGCCAGTAGTATAGATTCCCAGGGATCTAACTATGGCTACACCTTC
CDR3: CASSIDSQGSNYGYTF
J: TRBJ1-2
D: .
V: TRBV19
size: .

DNA: TGCAGCGTGGGGACATCTAACACCGGGGAGCTGTTTTTT
CDR3: CSVGTSNTGELFF
J: TRBJ2-2
D: .
V: TRBV29-1
size: .

DNA: TGTGCCAGCAGCTTAAGTTTATCAAGCTCTGGAAACACCATATATTTT
CDR3: CASSLSLSSSGNTIYF
J: TRBJ1-3
D: .
V: TRBV7-6
size: .

DNA: TGTGCCAGCAGTTTTCTAGGGTATGAAGCTTTCTTT
CDR3: CASSFLGYEAFF
J: TRBJ1-1
D: .
V: TRBV27
size: .

DNA: TGTGCCAGCAGTTTGTGGACAGGGTTGGAGACCCAGTACTTC
CDR3: CASSLWTGLETQYF
J: TRBJ2-5
D: TRBD1
V: TRBV28
size: .

DNA: TGTGCCAGCAGCCATATGGATGGGGACAGCTTAAACACTGAAGCTTTCTTT
CDR3: CASSHMDGDSLNTEAFF
J: TRBJ1-1
D: TRBD1
V: TRBV13
size: once

DNA: TGTGCCAGCAGTTACGGGGGGGCCAGGGATACGCAGTATTTT
CDR3: CASSYGGARDTQYF
J: TRBJ2-3
D: .
V: TRBV6-5
size: .

DNA: TGTGCCAGCAGTGCGGGGGGCACAGATACGCAGTATTTT
CDR3: CASSAGGTDTQYF
J: TRBJ2-3
D: TRBD2
V: TRBV27
size: .

DNA: TGTGCCAGCAGCTTCCTACGCAGGGTTGATGGCTACACCTTC
CDR3: CASSFLRRVDGYTF
J: TRBJ1-2
D: .
V: TRBV5-6
size: .

DNA: TGTGCCAGCAGCTCCACATCTACCTGGACAGATACGCAGTATTTT
CDR3: CASSSTSTWTDTQYF
J: TRBJ2-3
D: .
V: TRBV11-3
size: .

DNA: TGCGCCAGCAGCTTCACAGGGGGAATCAATCAGCCCCAGCATTTT
CDR3: CASSFTGGINQPQHF
J: TRBJ1-5
D: TRBD1
V: TRBV5-1
size: few

DNA: TGTGCCAGCAGCGTCGACCGGGAGGTCTTTATGAATTCACCCCTCCACTTT
CDR3: CASSVDREVFMNSPLHF
J: TRBJ1-6
D: .
V: TRBV5-5
size: .

DNA: TGCGCCAGCAGCTTGGGGACAGGGGGCTATGGCTACACCTTC
CDR3: CASSLGTGGYGYTF
J: TRBJ1-2
D: TRBD1
V: TRBV5-1
size: .

DNA: TGTGCCACCAGCAGAGATTCTGGGGAGAACACTGAAGCTTTCTTT
CDR3: CATSRDSGENTEAFF
J: TRBJ1-1
D: .
V: TRBV15
size: once

DNA: TGTGCCAGCCGCATGAGGGACAGTTCCGGGGAGCTGTTTTTT
CDR3: CASRMRDSSGELFF
J: TRBJ2-2
D: TRBD1
V: TRBV6-5
size: .

DNA: TGCACCAGCAGCCAAGATCCCAATTTTTTAATCAGGACAGGGGGCTTAGAGACCCAGTACTTC
CDR3: CTSSQDPNFLIRTGGLETQYF
J: TRBJ2-5
D: .
V: TRBV1
size: once

DNA: TGTGCCAGCAGTACCCAGACAGATACGCAGTATTTT
CDR3: CASSTQTDTQYF
J: TRBJ2-3
D: .
V: TRBV27
size: once

DNA: TGTGCCAGCAGCGTAAATTCCGGACCGGGCTATGGCTACACCTTC
CDR3: CASSVNSGPGYGYTF
J: TRBJ1-2
D: .
V: TRBV9
size: once

DNA: TGTGCCAGCAGCCAAGATCGCCGCTCTAGGGGGCAAGAGACCCAGTACTTC
CDR3: CASSQDRRSRGQETQYF
J: TRBJ2-5
D: .
V: TRBV14
size: .

DNA: TGTGCCAGCAGCGCATCCTCACAGGGGATAAGCACAGATACGCAGTATTTT
CDR3: CASSASSQGISTDTQYF
J: TRBJ2-3
D: TRBD1
V: TRBV9
size: .

DNA: TGTGCCACCGCAGGGGGCCGCGCAGATACGCAGTATTTT
CDR3: CATAGGRADTQYF
J: TRBJ2-3
D: TRBD1
V: TRBV19
size: .

DNA: TGTGCCAGCAGCTTGCTAGGGGGGTACAATGAGCAGTTCTTC
CDR3: CASSLLGGYNEQFF
J: TRBJ2-1
D: .
V: TRBV7-3
size: .